This T cell receptor (beta chain) was captured in a study of blood T cell repertoires in COVID-19. Study-wide context: From the United States, Italy and Spain came samples of acute and convalescent COVID-19. T cells, B-cell-depleted T cells, or PBMCs supplied cDNA or gDNA.

Methods used by the authors: Reference gene primer amplification gave estimated nucleated cell counts. Profiled with immunoSEQ multiplex PCR; TCRdb holds only in-frame clones, not every one. That table supplies the V and J calls and clone size; D and trimming were determined from the DNA. The sample carries approximately 500,000 clones, roughly nine tenths recorded once. Seattle's enrolled individuals joined amid active infection and were then monitored longitudinally. This receptor was taken from a woman aged 45-65 years with COVID-19, enrolled during active disease. What was sequenced was peripheral blood.

The CDR3 spells CASSSETNEKLFF. The CDR3 nucleotides read TGTGCCAGCTCATCGGAGACTAATGAAAAACTGTTTTTT. The chain links TRBV12-3 or TRBV12-4 to TRBJ1-4; D unclear. Between the trimmed V and J ends, which lost 8 bases and 2 bases, there was a span of 9 bases. The CDR3 consists of 13 residues.